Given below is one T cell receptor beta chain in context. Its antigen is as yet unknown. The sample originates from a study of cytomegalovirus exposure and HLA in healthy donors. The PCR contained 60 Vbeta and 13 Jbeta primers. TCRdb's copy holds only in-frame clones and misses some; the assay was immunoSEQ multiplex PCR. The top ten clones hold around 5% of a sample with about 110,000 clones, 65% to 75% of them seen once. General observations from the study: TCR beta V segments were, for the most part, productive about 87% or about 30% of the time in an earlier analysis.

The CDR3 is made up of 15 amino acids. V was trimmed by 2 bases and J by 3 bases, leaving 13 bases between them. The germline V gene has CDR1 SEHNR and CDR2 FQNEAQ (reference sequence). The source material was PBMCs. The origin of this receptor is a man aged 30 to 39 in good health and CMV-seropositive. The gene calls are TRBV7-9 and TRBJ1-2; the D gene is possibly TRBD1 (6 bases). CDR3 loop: CASSLLRGFDYGYTF. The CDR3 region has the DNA TGTGCCAGCAGCTTACTGAGGGGGTTTGACTATGGCTACACCTTC. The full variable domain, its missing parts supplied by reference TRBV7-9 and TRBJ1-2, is DTGVSQNPRHKITKRGQNVTFRCDPISEHNRLYWYRQTLGQGPEFLTYFQNEAQLEKSRLLSDRFSAERPKGSFSTLEIQRTEQGDSAMYLCASSLLRGFDYGYTFGSGTRLTVV.